The T cell receptor (beta chain) described here comes from a study of cytomegalovirus exposure and HLA in healthy donors. These donors were members of the approximately 110-subject validation cohort, a group separate from the approximately 680-subject first cohort. The CDR3 runs 14 residues. The V gene end was trimmed by 6 bases and the J gene end by 3 bases; junction bases not matched to a gene: 4. Germline V gives CDR1 MNHEY, CDR2 SVGAGI. Broader study findings: Researchers catalogued about 150 TCR beta chains as cytomegalovirus-associated. Cytomegalovirus status was reportedly diagnosed by the classifier with high sensitivity and specificity. Most TCR sequences proved rare, with some public TCRs found in many donors.

For this clone: Its antigen is unknown.

Libraries were prepared by immunoSEQ multiplex PCR; TCRdb keeps only in-frame clonotypes and omits some of them. The top ten clones hold approximately 0.59% of a sample with approximately 70,000 clones, 85% to 95% of them seen once. The sample was PBMCs. The chain joins TRBV6-5 to TRBJ2-7; 11 bases align to TRBD1. This receptor was obtained from a woman aged 18-30 years in good health and CMV-seronegative. The DNA for the CDR3 is TGTGCCAGCAGGATGGACAGGGGGCTCTACGAGCAGTACTTC. Translating it yields CASRMDRGLYEQYF.